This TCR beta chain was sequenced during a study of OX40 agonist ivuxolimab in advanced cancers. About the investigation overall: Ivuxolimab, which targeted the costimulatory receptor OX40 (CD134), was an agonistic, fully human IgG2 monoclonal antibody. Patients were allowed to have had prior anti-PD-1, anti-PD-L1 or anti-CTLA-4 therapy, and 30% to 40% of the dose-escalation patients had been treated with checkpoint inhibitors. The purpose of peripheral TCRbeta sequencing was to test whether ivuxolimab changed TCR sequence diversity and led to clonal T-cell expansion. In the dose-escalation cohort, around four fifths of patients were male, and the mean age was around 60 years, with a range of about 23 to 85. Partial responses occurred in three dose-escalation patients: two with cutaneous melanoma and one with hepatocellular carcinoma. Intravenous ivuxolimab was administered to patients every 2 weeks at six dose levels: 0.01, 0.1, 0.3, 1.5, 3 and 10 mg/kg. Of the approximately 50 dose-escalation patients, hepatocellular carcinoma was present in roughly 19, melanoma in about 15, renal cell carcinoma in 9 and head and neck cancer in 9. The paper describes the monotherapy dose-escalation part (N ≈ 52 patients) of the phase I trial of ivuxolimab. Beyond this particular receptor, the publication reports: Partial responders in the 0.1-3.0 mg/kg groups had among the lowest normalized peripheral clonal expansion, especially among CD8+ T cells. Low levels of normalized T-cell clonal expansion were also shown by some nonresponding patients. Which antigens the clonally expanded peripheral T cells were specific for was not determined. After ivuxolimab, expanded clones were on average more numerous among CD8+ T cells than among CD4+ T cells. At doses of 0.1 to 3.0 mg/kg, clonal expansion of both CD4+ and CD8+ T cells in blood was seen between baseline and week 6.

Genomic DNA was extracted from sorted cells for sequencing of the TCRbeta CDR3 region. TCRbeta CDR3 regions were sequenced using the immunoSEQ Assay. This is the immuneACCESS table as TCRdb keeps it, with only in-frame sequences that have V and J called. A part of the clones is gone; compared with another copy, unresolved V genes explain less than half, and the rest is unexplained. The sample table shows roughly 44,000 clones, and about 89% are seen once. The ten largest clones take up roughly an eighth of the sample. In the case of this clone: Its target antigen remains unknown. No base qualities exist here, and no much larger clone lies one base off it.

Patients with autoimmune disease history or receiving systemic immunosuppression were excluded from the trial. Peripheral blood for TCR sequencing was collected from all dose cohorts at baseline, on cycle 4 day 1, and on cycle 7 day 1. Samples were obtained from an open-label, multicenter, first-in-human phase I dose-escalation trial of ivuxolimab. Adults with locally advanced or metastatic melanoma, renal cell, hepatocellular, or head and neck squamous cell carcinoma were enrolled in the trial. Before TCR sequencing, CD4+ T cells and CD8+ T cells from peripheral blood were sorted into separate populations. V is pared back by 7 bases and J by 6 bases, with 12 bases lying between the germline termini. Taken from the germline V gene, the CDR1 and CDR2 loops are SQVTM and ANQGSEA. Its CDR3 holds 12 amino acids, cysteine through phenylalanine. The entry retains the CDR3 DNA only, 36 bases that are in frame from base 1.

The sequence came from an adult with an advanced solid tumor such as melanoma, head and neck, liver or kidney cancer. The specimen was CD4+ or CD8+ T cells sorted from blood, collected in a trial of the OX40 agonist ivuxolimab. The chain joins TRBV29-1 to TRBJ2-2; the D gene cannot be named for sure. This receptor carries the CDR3 CSGRPTAGELFF. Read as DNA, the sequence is TGCAGCGGCCGACCCACGGCCGGGGAGCTGTTTTTT.